Presented here are 9 T cell receptor beta chains from one specimen sequenced in a study of cytomegalovirus exposure and HLA in healthy donors (TCRdb year 2017). Receptor libraries were prepared by the immunoSEQ multiplex PCR assay. The multiplex PCR relied on a mix of 60 forward primers for TCR Vbeta segments and 13 reverse primers for TCR Jbeta segments. This immuneACCESS table, as held by TCRdb, lists in-frame sequences with V and J called but not all clones. Of the missing ones, under half trace to an unresolved V gene in checked studies; the others have no known cause. The sample has more than 120,000 clones on record, about 84% of them singletons. Less than 7.5% of the sample lies in the top ten. Sequencing was done on a sample of PBMCs. These receptors all come from a middle-aged woman in good health and CMV-seropositive.

Comments on this clone: This sample includes further DNA sequences coding for the same CDR3. The V gene is TRBV6-1, the J gene TRBJ2-2; D possibly corresponds to TRBD1 (6 bases). CDR1 and CDR2 (germline): MNHNS, SASEGT. This CDR3 has 17 residues. V was trimmed by 4 bases and J by 1 base, leaving 16 bases between them. DNA for the CDR3: TGTGCCAGCAGTGGGCATTCTCGGGACAAGAACACCGGGGAGCTGTTTTTT. Its protein product is CASSGHSRDKNTGELFF.

The chain joins TRBV5-8 to TRBJ2-1; D is undetermined. V dropped 4 bases and J dropped 4 bases, with 12 bases sitting between them. Per the germline V gene, CDR1 is SGHTS and CDR2 is YDEGEE. The CDR3 extends over 14 amino acids. This CDR3 is CASSPLVRYNEQFF. The CDR3 bases are TGTGCCAGCAGCCCCCTGGTGAGGTACAATGAGCAGTTCTTC.

This clone was seen more than once but under ten times. For the CDR3, the DNA is TGTGCCAGCATGCGGGATTTTTACAATGAGCAGTTCTTC. Its protein product is CASMRDFYNEQFF. V usage is TRBV6-5 and J usage is TRBJ2-1; the D gene is possibly TRBD2 (6 bases). CDR3 length: 13 residues. Germline lookup yields CDR1 MNHEY and CDR2 SVGAGI. The ends were cut back, 7 bases at V and 4 bases at J, with 11 bases in the middle.

The chain combines TRBV27 with TRBJ1-3; possible D gene TRBD1, 6 bases. V gave up 5 bases and J gave up 8 bases, with 13 bases separating them. Germline V gene data show CDR1 as MNHEY and CDR2 as SMNVEV (reference sequence). There are 13 residues in the CDR3. This CDR3 is CASSPDSRHTIYF. The DNA for the CDR3 is TGTGCCAGCAGTCCGGACAGTCGGCACACCATATATTTT.

This chain connects TRBV6-6 to TRBJ2-2; 10 bases map to TRBD2. The CDR3 spans 15 residues. Looked up from germline, CDR1 is MNHNY and CDR2 is SVGAGI (reference sequence). J gave up 4 bases and V 11 bases, and 10 bases lay outside the gene matches. CDR3 in DNA: TGTGCCTCTGACGTAGCGGGAGGACGCACCGGGGAGCTGTTTTTT. This sequence encodes CASDVAGGRTGELFF.

This clone was recorded a few times. This chain uses TRBV6-5 with TRBJ2-1; 9 nucleotides agree with TRBD1. Germline CDR1 and CDR2: MNHEY and SVGAGI. This CDR3 spans 15 amino acids. Trimming took 2 bases from V and 4 from J; bases not matched to a gene: 3. This CDR3 is CASSYTTGGYNEQFF. DNA of the CDR3: TGTGCCAGCAGTTACACGACAGGGGGATACAATGAGCAGTTCTTC.

This clone has a handful of counts. The CDR3 loop reads CASKMGAGVTYEQYF. CDR3 sequence (DNA): TGTGCCAGCAAGATGGGGGCGGGGGTCACCTACGAGCAGTACTTC. The J gene is TRBJ2-7, the V gene TRBV19; D possibly corresponds to TRBD2 (7 bases). The germline V gene has CDR1 LNHDA and CDR2 SQIVND (reference sequence). The V end lost 9 bases, the J end lost 2 bases, and 20 bases lay between the germline ends. This CDR3 has 15 amino acids.

The chain links TRBV10-3 to TRBJ1-2; D might be TRBD1 (6 bases). Germline V gives CDR1 ENHRY, CDR2 SYGVKD. V lost 9 bases and J 1 base, leaving 12 bases between the germline ends. The CDR3 spans 13 residues. CDR3 nucleotides: TGTGCCATTCCAAAACAGGGTAACTATGGCTACACCTTC. Its protein product is CAIPKQGNYGYTF.

This chain links TRBV7-9 with TRBJ2-1, with TRBD2 identical over 8 bases. Germline V gene data show CDR1 as SEHNR and CDR2 as FQNEAQ (reference sequence). The length of the CDR3 is 16 residues. V lost 5 bases to trimming and J lost 9 bases; unmatched junction nucleotides: 15. The CDR3 DNA reads TGTGCCAGCAGCGACATACTAGCGGACTGGAGGAGTGAGCAGTTCTTC. This sequence encodes CASSDILADWRSEQFF. The complete variable domain, with remaining parts taken from reference TRBV7-9 and TRBJ2-1, reads DTGVSQNPRHKITKRGQNVTFRCDPISEHNRLYWYRQTLGQGPEFLTYFQNEAQLEKSRLLSDRFSAERPKGSFSTLEIQRTEQGDSAMYLCASSDILADWRSEQFFGPGTRLTVL.